A selection of T cell receptor beta chains follows, all from one sample in a study of shared clonotypes between healthy human individuals. The assay was immunoSEQ multiplex PCR, and TCRdb's table has in-frame clones only and misses some. The table shows about 1.5 million clones, with 95% to 99% occurring only once. Sequencing was performed on naive CD4+ T cells sorted from blood. The receptors come from a man aged 25-40 years in good health. Each CDR3 is given without its conserved first and last residue.

J,V,CDR3
TRBJ2-1,TRBV13,ASSLGLAGPPSYEQF
TRBJ1-1,TRBV12-2,ASRLTSWTGKNTEAF
TRBJ2-1,TRBV15,ATSLRGWANEQF
TRBJ2-1,TRBV7-9,ASSSRLWRESHNEQF
TRBJ2-5,TRBV13,ASSFGGGHPQETQY
TRBJ2-7,TRBV6-5,ASSTIRGPEQY
TRBJ2-6,TRBV11-3,ASSLGRRANVLT
TRBJ1-1,TRBV19,ASSIEDWTLNTEAF
TRBJ2-2,TRBV5-1,ASSMGQNTGELF
TRBJ2-3,TRBV10-2,ASRESSGFTDTQY
TRBJ2-1,TRBV29-1,SVNAGDSYNEQF
TRBJ2-1,TRBV5-4,ASTPRGGLSYNEQF
TRBJ1-2,TRBV6-5,ASSYSQTIGYT
TRBJ1-1,TRBV18,ASSPRVDTEAF
TRBJ1-1,TRBV7-3,ASSQSKNTEAF
TRBJ2-1,TRBV5-1,ASRLAGAGNEQF
TRBJ1-5,TRBV19,ASSLGQPQH
TRBJ2-1,TRBV21-1,ASIARVAGQRDPWLSSYNEQF
TRBJ2-7,TRBV7-2,ASSSGVNYEQY
TRBJ2-3,TRBV7-9,AGDILAGVSDTQY
TRBJ2-7,TRBV6-1,ASSEAFLSYEQY
TRBJ1-4,TRBV11-3,ASSLAPGIYPDEKLF
TRBJ2-7,TRBV27,ASSFNRVGSYEQY
TRBJ2-7,TRBV11-2,ASSLLAGTDAYEQY
TRBJ1-1,TRBV15,ATSTPDRASEAF
TRBJ1-4,TRBV6-5,ASSYSRFNEKLF
TRBJ2-3,TRBV7-3,ASSLGVAERTDTQY
TRBJ2-3,TRBV5-1,ASSSGTSLDTQY
TRBJ1-5,TRBV7-2,ASTPTWSSNQPQH
TRBJ2-3,TRBV14,ASSQLGVLTDTQY
TRBJ2-1,TRBV10-3,AISDTGSSYNEQF
TRBJ2-1,TRBV7-9,ASSLPAWNEQF
TRBJ2-1,TRBV29-1,SVGTGWFYNEQF
TRBJ1-3,TRBV6-6,ASSYPQDSGNTIY
TRBJ2-3,TRBV4-3,ASSQERVGITQY
TRBJ2-1,TRBV28,ASSPQSGSYNEQF
TRBJ2-2,TRBV7-3,ASSHGPTGELF
TRBJ2-5,TRBV5-6,ASGRDRGYSETQY
TRBJ2-1,TRBV2,ASSIQGGSNEQF
TRBJ1-5,TRBV5-8,ASQLGGFGGQPQH
TRBJ1-1,TRBV29-1,SVTRGNTEAF
TRBJ2-1,TRBV7-2,ASSLRASGTSYNEQF
TRBJ1-3,TRBV7-9,ASSFGQLSGNTIY
TRBJ1-1,TRBV5-1,ASSLAPDRGRTEAF
TRBJ2-1,TRBV29-1,SVTQRSSYNEQF
TRBJ2-1,TRBV5-5,ASSPVASGTNEQF
TRBJ2-7,TRBV14,ASSHRDSYYEQY
TRBJ1-3,TRBV7-8,ASSLRDRGSGNTIY
TRBJ2-5,TRBV5-5,ASSWRLAGQETQY
TRBJ2-1,TRBV2,ASSSSRVNNEQF
TRBJ1-4,TRBV6-5,ASSYAQGAREKLF
TRBJ1-2,TRBV28,ASSPPTGGNYGYT
TRBJ2-3,TRBV9,ASSASGTSGGRTDTQY
TRBJ2-1,TRBV9,ASSVTGRGSYNEQF
TRBJ2-4,TRBV28,ASAWVKNIQY
TRBJ1-2,TRBV30,AWSLGRTSYGYT
TRBJ1-3,TRBV7-3,ASSLTRGSGNTIY
TRBJ2-6,TRBV6-1,ASSDVRGQGGANVLT
TRBJ1-3,TRBV6-5,ASSGTGSSGNTIY
TRBJ2-7,TRBV2,ASSELEGEQY